One sample yielded the 15 T cell receptor beta chains listed below, sequenced in a study of T cell changes during pregnancy in multiple sclerosis. Some clones are missing from TCRdb's copy, which holds only in-frame ones; the method was immunoSEQ multiplex PCR. The sample records roughly 85,000 clones, 90% to 95% being singletons. The sequencing used peripheral blood, collected in the first trimester of pregnancy. Receptors were obtained from a female donor with multiple sclerosis, enrolled in a pregnancy study.

This rearrangement joins TRBV5-5 to TRBJ2-5, with 11 bases that match TRBD2. The germline CDR1 and CDR2 sequences are SGHKS and YYEKEE (reference sequence). The V gene end was trimmed by 4 bases and the J gene end by 5 bases; junction bases not matched to a gene: 10. The CDR3 consists of 16 residues. The CDR3 loop reads CASSILAGVSGETQYF. CDR3 bases: TGTGCCAGCAGCATACTAGCGGGAGTTTCAGGGGAGACCCAGTACTTC.

This chain's CDR3 is CASSWFAEFSYEQYF. As DNA, the CDR3 is TGTGCCAGCAGCTGGTTCGCGGAGTTCTCCTACGAGCAGTACTTC. The rearrangement links TRBV5-6 to TRBJ2-7, with D unresolved. Germline CDR1 and CDR2: SGHDT and YYEEEE. Trimming removed 3 bases at V and 0 bases at J, with 13 bases between. CDR3 size: 15 residues.

The chain couples TRBV7-3 to TRBJ2-1, with 9 positions matching TRBD2. The CDR3 runs to 17 residues. V lost 5 bases, J lost 3 bases, and 11 bases stayed unmatched. Per germline, CDR1 SGHTA and CDR2 FQGTGA. CDR3 sequence reads: CASSPQGGLAVYNEQFF. CDR3 DNA: TGTGCCAGCAGCCCCCAAGGGGGACTAGCTGTCTACAATGAGCAGTTCTTC.

CDR3 sequence reads: CASSDILAGGGVTQYF. CDR3 nucleotides: TGTGCCAGCAGTGATATACTAGCGGGAGGGGGTGTGACCCAGTACTTC. The chain carries TRBV2 and TRBJ2-5; TRBD2 matches at 13 bases. This CDR3 has 16 amino acids. Trimming cost V 3 bases and J 7 bases; bases outside gene matches: 8. CDR1 and CDR2 (germline): SNHLY, FYNNEI.

This chain links TRBV9 with TRBJ1-1; D is unresolved. V was pared by 6 bases and J by 5 bases, with 8 bases between. The CDR3 spans 11 residues. CDR1 is SGDLS, CDR2 YYNGEE, per germline. The CDR3 DNA is TGTGCCAGCACATCGGGGACTGAAGCTTTCTTT. Translation gives CASTSGTEAFF. The whole variable domain, filled in from reference TRBV9 and TRBJ1-1, reads DSGVTQTPKHLITATGQRVTLRCSPRSGDLSVYWYQQSLDQGLQFLIQYYNGEERAKGNILERFSAQQFPDLHSELNLSSLELGDSALYFCASTSGTEAFFGQGTRLTVV.

V and J are TRBV27 and TRBJ2-4; 8 positions match TRBD1. This CDR3 region has 19 residues. V gave up 3 bases and J gave up 1 base; unmatched junction bases: 14. The germline V gene has CDR1 MNHEY and CDR2 SMNVEV (reference sequence). DNA for the CDR3: TGTGCCAGCAGTTTCCGTACCACTCGGTCAGGGGGCGCCAAAAACATTCAGTACTTC. Residues: CASSFRTTRSGGAKNIQYF.

The chain uses TRBV28 and TRBJ2-5; possibly TRBD2 for D (5 bases). This CDR3 is built from 14 residues. Trimming left V 1 base short and J 5 bases short, with 11 bases between. CDR1 and CDR2 (germline): MDHEN, SYDVKM. DNA of the CDR3: TGTGCCAGCAGTTTATTGGTGTCGGGGGAGACCCAGTACTTC. Its protein is CASSLLVSGETQYF.

This chain links TRBV5-1 with TRBJ2-5, with D possibly being TRBD2 (6 bases). Per germline, CDR1 SGHRS and CDR2 YFSETQ. V was cut by 7 bases and J by 2 bases, with 12 bases left in between. This CDR3 comprises 13 residues. CDR3 coding DNA: TGCGCCAGCCGTCCGGGACTTCAAGAGACCCAGTACTTC. Amino acids: CASRPGLQETQYF.

The J gene is TRBJ2-5, the V gene TRBV4-3, with D possibly TRBD1 on 5 matching bases. The CDR3 loop spans 15 amino acids. Looked up from germline, CDR1 is LGHNA and CDR2 is YSLEER. Between the trimmed V and J ends, which lost 0 bases and 4 bases, there was a span of 12 bases. The CDR3 reads CASSQDSGWTETQYF. The CDR3 DNA reads TGCGCCAGCAGCCAAGACTCAGGGTGGACAGAGACCCAGTACTTC.

The rearrangement uses TRBV30 and TRBJ2-1; weak D call: TRBD1 (6 bases). CDR3 length: 12 residues. Germline values: CDR1 GTSNPN, CDR2 SVGIG (reference sequence). V shed 6 bases and J shed 6 bases, with 12 bases lying between them. The CDR3 spells CACGWGRNEQFF. In DNA form, the CDR3 reads TGTGCCTGTGGCTGGGGGCGCAATGAGCAGTTCTTC.

The count of this clone is one. The chain employs TRBV11-3 and TRBJ2-1; 8 bases are shared with TRBD1. The trim removed 5 bases at V and 12 bases at J, leaving 6 bases unmatched. Germline-derived CDR1 and CDR2 are SGHNT and YENEEA. This CDR3 contains 12 residues. CDR3 sequence reads: CASSPDRVRQFF. For the CDR3, the DNA is TGTGCCAGCAGCCCGGACAGGGTCCGGCAGTTCTTC.

The chain employs TRBV7-3 and TRBJ2-1; 12 positions agree with TRBD2. The junction had 15 bases not matched to a gene; V was cut back by 5 bases and J by 7 bases. This CDR3 spans 18 amino acids. From germline, CDR1 is SGHTA and CDR2 FQGTGA. The CDR3 spells CASSPLRRLAGEVNEQFF. CDR3 bases: TGTGCCAGCAGCCCGCTTCGCCGACTAGCGGGAGAGGTGAATGAGCAGTTCTTC.

This chain connects TRBV7-9 to TRBJ1-6; D is ambiguous. CDR3 length equals 12 residues. The germline V gene encodes CDR1 SEHNR and CDR2 FQNEAQ (reference sequence). Trimming removed 6 bases at V and 8 bases at J, with 8 bases between. In nucleotides, the CDR3 is TGTGCCAGCAGTTCTGACTATTCACCCCTCCACTTT. The encoded protein is CASSSDYSPLHF.

The chain joins TRBV9 to TRBJ2-2; D might be TRBD1 (6 bases). Trimming pared 5 bases from V and 2 bases from J, leaving 16 bases between. The CDR3 totals 16 residues. The germline V gene has CDR1 SGDLS and CDR2 YYNGEE. This CDR3 reads CASSIFDRPNTGELFF. In DNA, the CDR3 is TGTGCCAGCAGTATATTCGACAGGCCCAACACCGGGGAGCTGTTTTTT.

This chain links TRBV5-4 with TRBJ1-2; 7 bases align to TRBD1. Looked up from germline, CDR1 is SGHNT and CDR2 is YYREEE (reference sequence). The V and J ends lost 5 bases and 6 bases, in that order; junction bases with no gene match: 16. The CDR3 consists of 16 residues. In DNA form, the CDR3 reads TGTGCCAGCAGTGACATACAAATAGGGACAGAAGATGGCTACACCTTC. Translation: CASSDIQIGTEDGYTF.